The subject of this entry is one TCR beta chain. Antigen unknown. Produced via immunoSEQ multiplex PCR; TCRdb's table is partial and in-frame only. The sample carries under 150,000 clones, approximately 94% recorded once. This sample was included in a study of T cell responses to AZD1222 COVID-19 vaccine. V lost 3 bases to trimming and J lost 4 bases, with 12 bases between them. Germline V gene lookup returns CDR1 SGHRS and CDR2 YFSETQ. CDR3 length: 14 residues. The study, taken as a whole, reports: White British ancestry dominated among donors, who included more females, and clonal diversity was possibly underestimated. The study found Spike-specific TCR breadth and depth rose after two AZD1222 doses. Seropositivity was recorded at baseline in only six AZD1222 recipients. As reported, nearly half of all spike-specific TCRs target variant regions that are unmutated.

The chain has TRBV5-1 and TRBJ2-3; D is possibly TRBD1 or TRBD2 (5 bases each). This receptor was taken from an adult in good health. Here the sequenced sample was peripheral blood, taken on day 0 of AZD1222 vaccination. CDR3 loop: CASSSEGTPDTQYF. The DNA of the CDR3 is TGCGCCAGCAGCTCTGAAGGGACCCCAGATACGCAGTATTTT.